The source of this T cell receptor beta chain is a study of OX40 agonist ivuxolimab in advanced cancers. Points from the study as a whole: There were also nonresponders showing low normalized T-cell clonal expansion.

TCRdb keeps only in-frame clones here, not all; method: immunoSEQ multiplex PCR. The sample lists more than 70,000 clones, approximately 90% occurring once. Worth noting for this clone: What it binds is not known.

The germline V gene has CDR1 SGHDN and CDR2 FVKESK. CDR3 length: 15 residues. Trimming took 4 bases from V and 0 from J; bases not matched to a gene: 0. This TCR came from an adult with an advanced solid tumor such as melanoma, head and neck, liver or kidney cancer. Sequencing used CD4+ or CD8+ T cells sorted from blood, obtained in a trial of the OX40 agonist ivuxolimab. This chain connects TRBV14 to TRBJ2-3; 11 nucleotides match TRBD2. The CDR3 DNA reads TGTGCCAGCAGCCGGACTAGCGGGAGCACAGATACGCAGTATTTT. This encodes CASSRTSGSTDTQYF.